The subject of this entry is one T cell receptor (beta chain). Its target is not known. The identical CDR3 is also encoded by other nucleotide sequences in the sample. CDR1 is SEHNR and CDR2 is FQNEAQ in the germline V gene (reference sequence). The trim removed 5 bases at V and 3 bases at J, leaving 3 bases unmatched. The CDR3 has 14 residues. Treatment given: 15 Gy SBRT to primary tumor, nephrectomy 4 weeks later. The record originates from a study of radiation and T cells in renal cell carcinoma. Broader study findings: Compared with controls, irradiated tumors showed greater TCR clonality.

Only in-frame clones appear in the TCRdb table, and some are missing; sequencing was by immunoSEQ multiplex PCR. The repertoire holds 15,000 to 20,000 clones, with roughly 58% as singletons. Sequenced here: tumor tissue, sampled from a patient whose treatment included radiotherapy and nephrectomy. The sequence was obtained from a man aged 45-60 years with renal cell carcinoma. This chain uses TRBV7-9 with TRBJ2-3; 9 bases fit TRBD2. The CDR3 is CASSHSGSTDTQYF. In DNA form, the CDR3 reads TGTGCCAGCAGCCATAGCGGGAGTACAGATACGCAGTATTTT.